This T cell receptor (beta chain) emerged from a study of blood T cell repertoires in COVID-19. Study-level information: Donors in the United States, Italy and Spain gave samples during acute or convalescent COVID-19.

This CDR3 is built from 15 residues. CDR1 is SGHDT and CDR2 is YYEEEE in the germline V gene. The V segment lost 10 bases and the J segment 4 bases; nucleotides outside the gene matches: 14. The table came from immunoSEQ multiplex PCR; TCRdb's copy has only in-frame clones and leaves some out. The sample lists about 170,000 clones, 80% to 90% occurring once. The sequenced sample was peripheral blood. The TCR comes from a woman between 45 and 60 years old with acute or convalescent COVID-19. The chain has TRBV5-6 and TRBJ2-1; 7 bases align to TRBD2. Here the CDR3 reads CASRGIREAYNEQFF. The CDR3 DNA reads as TGTGCCTCTCGGGGGATCCGGGAGGCTTACAATGAGCAGTTCTTC. Full variable domain (missing parts from reference TRBV5-6 and TRBJ2-1): DAGVTQSPTHLIKTRGQQVTLRCSPKSGHDTVSWYQQALGQGPQFIFQYYEEEERQRGNFPDRFSGHQFPNYSSELNVNALLLGDSALYLCASRGIREAYNEQFFGPGTRLTVL.